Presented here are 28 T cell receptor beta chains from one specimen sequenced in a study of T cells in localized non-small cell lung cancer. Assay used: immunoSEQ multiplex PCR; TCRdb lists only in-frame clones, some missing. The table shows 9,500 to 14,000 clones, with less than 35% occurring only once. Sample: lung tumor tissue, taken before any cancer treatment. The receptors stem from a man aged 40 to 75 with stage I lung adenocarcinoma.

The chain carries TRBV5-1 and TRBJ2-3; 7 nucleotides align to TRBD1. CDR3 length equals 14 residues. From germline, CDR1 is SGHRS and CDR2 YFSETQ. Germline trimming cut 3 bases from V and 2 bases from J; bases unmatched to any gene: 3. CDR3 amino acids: CASSSGQNTDTQYF. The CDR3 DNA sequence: TGCGCCAGCAGCTCGGGACAGAACACAGATACGCAGTATTTT. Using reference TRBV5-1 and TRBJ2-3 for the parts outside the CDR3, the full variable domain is KAGVTQTPRYLIKTRGQQVTLSCSPISGHRSVSWYQQTPGQGLQFLFEYFSETQRNKGNFPGRFSGRQFSNSRSEMNVSTLELGDSALYLCASSSGQNTDTQYFGPGTRLTVL.

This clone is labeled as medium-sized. Written as DNA, the CDR3 is TGTGCCTGGAAGGGAGAGGCCACCTACGAGCAGTACTTC. Its translation is CAWKGEATYEQYF. This chain links TRBV30 with TRBJ2-7, with TRBD2 as a possible D gene (5 bases). Germline lookup yields CDR1 GTSNPN and CDR2 SVGIG (reference sequence). The CDR3 loop spans 13 amino acids. V lost 4 bases to trimming and J lost 2 bases, with 12 bases between them.

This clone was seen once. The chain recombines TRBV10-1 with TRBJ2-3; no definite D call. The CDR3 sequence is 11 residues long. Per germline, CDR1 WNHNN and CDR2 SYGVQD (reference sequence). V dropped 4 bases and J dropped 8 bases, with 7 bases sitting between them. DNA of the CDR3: TGCGCCAGCAGTGCTAGTACTACGCAGTATTTT. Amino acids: CASSASTTQYF.

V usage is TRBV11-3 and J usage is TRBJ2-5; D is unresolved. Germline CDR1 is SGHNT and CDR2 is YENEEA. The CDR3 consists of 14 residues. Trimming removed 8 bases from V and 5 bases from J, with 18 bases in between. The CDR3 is CASSIRWVRETQYF. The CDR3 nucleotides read TGTGCCAGCTCCATACGGTGGGTCCGGGAGACCCAGTACTTC.

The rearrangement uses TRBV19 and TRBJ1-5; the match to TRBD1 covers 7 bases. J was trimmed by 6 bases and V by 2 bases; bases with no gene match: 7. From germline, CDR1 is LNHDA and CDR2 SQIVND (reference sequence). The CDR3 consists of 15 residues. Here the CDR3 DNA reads TGTGCCAGTAGTATACAGGGGGAGGGGGGTCAGCCCCAGCATTTT. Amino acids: CASSIQGEGGQPQHF.

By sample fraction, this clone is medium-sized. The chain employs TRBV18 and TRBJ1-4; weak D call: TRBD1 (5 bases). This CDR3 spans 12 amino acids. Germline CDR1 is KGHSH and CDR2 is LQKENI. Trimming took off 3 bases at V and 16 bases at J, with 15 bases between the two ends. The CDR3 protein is CASSPEPGMPFF. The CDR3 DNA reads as TGTGCCAGCTCACCGGAACCAGGGATGCCGTTTTTT. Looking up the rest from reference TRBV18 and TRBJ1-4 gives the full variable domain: NAGVMQNPRHLVRRRGQEARLRCSPMKGHSHVYWYRQLPEEGLKFMVYLQKENIIDESGMPKERFSAEFPKEGPSILRIQQVVRGDSAAYFCASSPEPGMPFFGSGTQLSVL.

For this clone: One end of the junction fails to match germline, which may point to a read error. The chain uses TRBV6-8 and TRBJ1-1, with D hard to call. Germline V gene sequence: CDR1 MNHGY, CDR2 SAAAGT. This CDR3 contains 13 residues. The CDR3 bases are TGTGCCATCAGTGCCGCCGCCAACGGGGAAGCTTTCTTT. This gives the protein CAISAAANGEAFF.

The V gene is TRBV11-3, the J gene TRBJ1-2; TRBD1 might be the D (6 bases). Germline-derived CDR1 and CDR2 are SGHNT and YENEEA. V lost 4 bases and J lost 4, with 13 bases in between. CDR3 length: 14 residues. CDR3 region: CASSSQGGPYGYTF. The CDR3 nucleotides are TGTGCCAGCAGCTCACAGGGAGGGCCCTATGGCTACACCTTC.

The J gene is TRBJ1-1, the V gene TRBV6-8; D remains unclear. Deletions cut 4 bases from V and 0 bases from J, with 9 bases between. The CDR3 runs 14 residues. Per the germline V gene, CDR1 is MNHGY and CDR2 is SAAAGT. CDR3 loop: CASSSDTLNTEAFF. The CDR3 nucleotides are TGTGCCAGCAGTTCCGACACTTTGAACACTGAAGCTTTCTTT.

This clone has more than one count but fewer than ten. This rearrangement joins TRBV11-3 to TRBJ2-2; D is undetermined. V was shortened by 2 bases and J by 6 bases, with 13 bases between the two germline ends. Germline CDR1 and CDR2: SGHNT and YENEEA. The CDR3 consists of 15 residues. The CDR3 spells CASSLSNLGSGELFF. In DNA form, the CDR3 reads TGTGCCAGCAGCTTAAGCAATTTAGGTTCCGGGGAGCTGTTTTTT.

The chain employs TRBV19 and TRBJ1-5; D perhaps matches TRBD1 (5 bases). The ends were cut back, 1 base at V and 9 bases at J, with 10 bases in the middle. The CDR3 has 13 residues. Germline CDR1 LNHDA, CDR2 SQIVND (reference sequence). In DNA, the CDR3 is TGTGCCAGTAGTATAGGTGGGACCGGGCCCCAGCATTTT. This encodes CASSIGGTGPQHF. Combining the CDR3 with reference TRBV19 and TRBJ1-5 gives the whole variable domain DGGITQSPKYLFRKEGQNVTLSCEQNLNHDAMYWYRQDPGQGLRLIYYSQIVNDFQKGDIAEGYSVSREKKESFPLTVTSAQKNPTAFYLCASSIGGTGPQHFGDGTRLSIL.

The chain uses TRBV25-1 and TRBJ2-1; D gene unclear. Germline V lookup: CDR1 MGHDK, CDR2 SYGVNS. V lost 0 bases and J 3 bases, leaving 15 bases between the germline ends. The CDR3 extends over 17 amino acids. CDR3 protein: CASSEYAGDGYYNEQFF. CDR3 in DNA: TGTGCCAGCAGTGAATATGCTGGGGATGGGTACTACAATGAGCAGTTCTTC.

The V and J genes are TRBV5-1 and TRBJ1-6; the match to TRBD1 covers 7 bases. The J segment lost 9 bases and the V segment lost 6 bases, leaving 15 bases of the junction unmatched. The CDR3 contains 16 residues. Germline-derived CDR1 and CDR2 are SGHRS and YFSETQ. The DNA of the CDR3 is TGCGCCAGCAAAGGGGCCGCACAGGGGTCCGGTTCACCCCTCCACTTT. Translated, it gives CASKGAAQGSGSPLHF. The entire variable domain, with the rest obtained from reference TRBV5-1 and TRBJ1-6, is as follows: KAGVTQTPRYLIKTRGQQVTLSCSPISGHRSVSWYQQTPGQGLQFLFEYFSETQRNKGNFPGRFSGRQFSNSRSEMNVSTLELGDSALYLCASKGAAQGSGSPLHFGNGTRLTVT.

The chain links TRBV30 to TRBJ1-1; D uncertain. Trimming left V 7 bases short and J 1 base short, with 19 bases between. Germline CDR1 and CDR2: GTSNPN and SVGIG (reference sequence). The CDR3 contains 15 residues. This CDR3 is CAFSGNEKGNTEAFF. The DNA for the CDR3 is TGTGCCTTTTCCGGGAACGAGAAGGGGAACACTGAAGCTTTCTTT.

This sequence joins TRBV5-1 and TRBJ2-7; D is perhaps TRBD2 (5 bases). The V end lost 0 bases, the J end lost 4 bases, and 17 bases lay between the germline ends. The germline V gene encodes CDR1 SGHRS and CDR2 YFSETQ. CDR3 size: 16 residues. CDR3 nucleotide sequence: TGCGCCAGCAGCTTGGAGAGAGGGCGGATGGGATACGAGCAGTACTTC. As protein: CASSLERGRMGYEQYF.

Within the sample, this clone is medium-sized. CDR3 sequence reads: CASSLAGVSSNQPQHF. CDR3 DNA sequence: TGTGCCAGCAGCTTGGCCGGGGTGAGTAGCAATCAGCCCCAGCATTTT. The V and J genes are TRBV11-3 and TRBJ1-5, with D hard to call. V lost 3 bases to trimming and J lost 0 bases, with 12 bases between them. CDR1 is SGHNT, CDR2 YENEEA, per germline. This CDR3 contains 16 residues. Full variable domain (missing parts from reference TRBV11-3 and TRBJ1-5): EAGVVQSPRYKIIEKKQPVAFWCNPISGHNTLYWYLQNLGQGPELLIRYENEEAVDDSQLPKDRFSAERLKGVDSTLKIQPAELGDSAVYLCASSLAGVSSNQPQHFGDGTRLSIL.

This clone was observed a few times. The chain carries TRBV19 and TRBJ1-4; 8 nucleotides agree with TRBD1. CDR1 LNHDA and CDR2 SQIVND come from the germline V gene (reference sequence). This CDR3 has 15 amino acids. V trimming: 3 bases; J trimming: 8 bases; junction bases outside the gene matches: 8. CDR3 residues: CASSISGGAREKLFF. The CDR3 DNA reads TGTGCCAGTAGTATCTCAGGGGGCGCGAGGGAAAAACTGTTTTTT.

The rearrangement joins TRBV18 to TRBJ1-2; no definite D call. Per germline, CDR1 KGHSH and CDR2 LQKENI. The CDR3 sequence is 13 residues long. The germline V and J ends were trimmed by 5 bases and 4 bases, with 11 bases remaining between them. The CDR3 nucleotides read TGTGCCAGCTCATCCGGACGCTTCTATGGCTACACCTTC. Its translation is CASSSGRFYGYTF.

The CDR3 here is CASSRTGGVGNTIYF. The CDR3, as DNA: TGTGCCAGCAGCCGGACAGGGGGTGTTGGAAACACCATATATTTT. The chain employs TRBV9 and TRBJ1-3; TRBD1 matches 10 bases. Germline-derived CDR1 and CDR2 are SGDLS and YYNGEE. V lost 4 bases, J lost 3 bases, and 4 bases stayed unmatched. The CDR3 has 15 residues.

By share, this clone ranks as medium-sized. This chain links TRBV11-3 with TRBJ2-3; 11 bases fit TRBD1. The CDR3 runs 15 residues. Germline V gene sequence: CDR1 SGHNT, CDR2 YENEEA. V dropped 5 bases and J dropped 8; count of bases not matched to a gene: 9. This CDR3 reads CASSKKGTGGRTQYF. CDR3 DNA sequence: TGTGCCAGCAGCAAAAAGGGGACAGGGGGTCGTACGCAGTATTTT.

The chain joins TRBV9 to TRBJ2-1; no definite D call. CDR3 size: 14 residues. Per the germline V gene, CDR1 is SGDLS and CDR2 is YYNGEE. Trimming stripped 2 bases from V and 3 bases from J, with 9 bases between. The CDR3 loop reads CASSVGDIYNEQFF. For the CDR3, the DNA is TGTGCCAGCAGCGTTGGAGATATCTACAATGAGCAGTTCTTC. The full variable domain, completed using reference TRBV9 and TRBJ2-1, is DSGVTQTPKHLITATGQRVTLRCSPRSGDLSVYWYQQSLDQGLQFLIQYYNGEERAKGNILERFSAQQFPDLHSELNLSSLELGDSALYFCASSVGDIYNEQFFGPGTRLTVL.

This chain's CDR3 is CASSVGAGVPQETQYF. As DNA, the CDR3 is TGTGCCAGCAGCGTAGGGGCGGGGGTCCCACAAGAGACCCAGTACTTC. The chain links TRBV9 to TRBJ2-5; 7 nucleotides line up with TRBD2. V was clipped by 0 bases and J by 2 bases; unmatched bases: 7. Germline V gives CDR1 SGDLS, CDR2 YYNGEE. This CDR3 contains 16 residues.

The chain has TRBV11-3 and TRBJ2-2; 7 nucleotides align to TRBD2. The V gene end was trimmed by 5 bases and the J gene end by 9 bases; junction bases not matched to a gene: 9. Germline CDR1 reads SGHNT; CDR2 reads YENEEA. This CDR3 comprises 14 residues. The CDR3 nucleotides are TGTGCCAGCAGCCCGCGGGACTATCGCCGGGAGCTGTTTTTT. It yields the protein CASSPRDYRRELFF.

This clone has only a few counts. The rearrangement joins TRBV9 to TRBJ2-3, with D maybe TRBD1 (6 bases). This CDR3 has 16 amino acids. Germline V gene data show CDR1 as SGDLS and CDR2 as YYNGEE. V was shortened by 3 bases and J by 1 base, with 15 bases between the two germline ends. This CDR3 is CASSAGRPGGTDTQYF. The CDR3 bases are TGTGCCAGCAGCGCCGGAAGGCCAGGGGGCACAGATACGCAGTATTTT.

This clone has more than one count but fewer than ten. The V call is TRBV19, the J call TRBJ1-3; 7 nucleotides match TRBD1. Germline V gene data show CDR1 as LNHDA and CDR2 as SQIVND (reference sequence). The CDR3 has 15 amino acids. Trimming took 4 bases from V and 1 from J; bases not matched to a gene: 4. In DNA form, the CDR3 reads TGTGCCAGTAGTAGACAGGGAGGATCTGGAAACACCATATATTTT. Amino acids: CASSRQGGSGNTIYF. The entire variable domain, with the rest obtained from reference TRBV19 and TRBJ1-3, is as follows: DGGITQSPKYLFRKEGQNVTLSCEQNLNHDAMYWYRQDPGQGLRLIYYSQIVNDFQKGDIAEGYSVSREKKESFPLTVTSAQKNPTAFYLCASSRQGGSGNTIYFGEGSWLTVV.

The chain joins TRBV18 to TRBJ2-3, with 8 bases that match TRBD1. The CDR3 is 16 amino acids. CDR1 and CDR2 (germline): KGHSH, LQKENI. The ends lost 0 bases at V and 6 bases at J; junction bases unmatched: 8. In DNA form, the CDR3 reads TGTGCCAGCTCACCACCGAGGTCAGGGGGCAGGGATACGCAGTATTTT. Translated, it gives CASSPPRSGGRDTQYF.

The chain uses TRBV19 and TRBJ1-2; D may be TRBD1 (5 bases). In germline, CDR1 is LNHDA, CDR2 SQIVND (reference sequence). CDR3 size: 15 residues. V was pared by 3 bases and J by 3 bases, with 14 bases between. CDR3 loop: CASSIRGLAHYGYTF. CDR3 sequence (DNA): TGTGCCAGTAGTATCCGGGGCCTTGCCCACTATGGCTACACCTTC.

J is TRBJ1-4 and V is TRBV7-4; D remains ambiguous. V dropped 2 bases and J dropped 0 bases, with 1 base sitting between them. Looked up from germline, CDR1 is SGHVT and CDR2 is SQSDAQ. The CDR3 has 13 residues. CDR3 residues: CASSLPTNEKLFF. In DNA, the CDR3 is TGTGCCAGCAGCTTACCAACTAATGAAAAACTGTTTTTT.